What follows are 10 T cell receptor beta chains derived from one specimen sequenced in a study of CDR3 diversity in severe acne. TCRdb processed the PCR reads anew with MiXCR; each CDR3 protein has one entry. Altogether approximately 84,000 distinct CDR3 sequences are present, over 40% being singletons, with the ten largest covering 14%. Sequenced material: blood. The source of these receptors is a male donor in good health, without acne.

The chain joins TRBV2 to TRBJ1-5; TRBD1 aligns across 7 bases. The CDR3 has 15 residues. V lost 3 bases, J lost 6 bases, and 8 bases stayed unmatched. Germline CDR1 and CDR2: SNHLY and FYNNEI. CDR3 loop: CASSEPDRVAQPQHF. The CDR3 DNA reads as TGTGCCAGCAGTGAGCCAGACAGGGTGGCTCAGCCCCAGCATTTT.

This clonotype was observed at least ten times. The chain recombines TRBV7-3 with TRBJ2-3, with 9 bases matching TRBD1. V dropped 5 bases and J dropped 0; count of bases not matched to a gene: 3. The V gene's germline CDR1 is SGHTA and CDR2 FQGTGA. CDR3 length: 15 residues. For the CDR3, the DNA is TGTGCCAGCAGCGGTGGACAGGGGAGCACAGATACGCAGTATTTT. Translation: CASSGGQGSTDTQYF.

J is TRBJ1-1 and V is TRBV20-1; D is uncertain. Germline lookup yields CDR1 DFQATT and CDR2 SNEGSKA (reference sequence). The CDR3 is made up of 13 amino acids. V was pared by 3 bases and J by 1 base, with 9 bases between. The DNA of the CDR3 is TGCAGTGCTAGCGCGGTAACGAACACTGAAGCTTTCTTT. Translation: CSASAVTNTEAFF.

The chain employs TRBV19 and TRBJ1-1; D gene uncertain. This CDR3 is 15 amino acids long. The ends were cut back, 4 bases at V and 3 bases at J, with 15 bases in the middle. The V gene's germline CDR1 is LNHDA and CDR2 SQIVND (reference sequence). CDR3 nucleotide sequence: TGTGCCAGTAGTAGGACGGGGTCCGGGGACACTGAAGCTTTCTTT. It translates to CASSRTGSGDTEAFF.

The rearrangement joins TRBV5-1 to TRBJ2-3; maybe TRBD2 (6 bases). V was shortened by 0 bases and J by 0 bases, with 8 bases between the two germline ends. Germline V gene lookup returns CDR1 SGHRS and CDR2 YFSETQ. The CDR3 is 15 residues long. The CDR3: CASSLGLGSTDTQYF. The CDR3, as DNA: TGCGCCAGCAGCTTGGGACTAGGGAGCACAGATACGCAGTATTTT.

This clonotype was found many times. This may come from a read error, since a much larger clone is one base off. The gene calls are TRBV6-5 and TRBJ2-5; the D gene is possibly TRBD2 (6 bases). Germline V gene data show CDR1 as MNHEY and CDR2 as SVGAGI. This CDR3 comprises 16 residues. DNA of the CDR3: TGTGCCAGCAGCGACCCCGGGAGCGGAGGCCCGGAGACCCTGTACTTC. Encoded protein: CASSDPGSGGPETLYF.

This clonotype was seen at least ten times. CDR3 bases: TGCGCCAGCAGCCAGGCAGGGACGTATGGCTACACCTTC. Translating it yields CASSQAGTYGYTF. V usage is TRBV4-1 and J usage is TRBJ1-2; a weak D match, TRBD1 (5 bases). Germline V gives CDR1 MGHRA, CDR2 YSYEKL. V lost 3 bases to trimming and J lost 5 bases, with 10 bases between them. The CDR3 has 13 residues.

The rearrangement joins TRBV6-1 to TRBJ2-7; 7 positions agree with TRBD1. This CDR3 is built from 14 residues. Unmatched junction bases numbered 8, after V lost 5 bases and J lost 4 bases. Looked up from germline, CDR1 is MNHNS and CDR2 is SASEGT. The CDR3 here is CASSYKAGGYEQYF. The CDR3 DNA sequence: TGTGCCAGCAGTTACAAGGCAGGGGGTTACGAGCAGTACTTC.

This clonotype was detected a few times. The genes are TRBV4-1 and TRBJ1-4; perhaps TRBD1 as D (6 bases). Trimming cost V 1 base and J 5 bases, with 8 bases left between them. This CDR3 has 14 amino acids. CDR1 is MGHRA, CDR2 YSYEKL, per germline. In DNA, the CDR3 is TGCGCCAGCAGCCAAGCGGGACAAAATGAAAAACTGTTTTTT. Translating gives CASSQAGQNEKLFF.

Here the CDR3 reads CASSSDRGGNQPQHF. The DNA for the CDR3 is TGTGCCAGCAGCTCGGACAGGGGTGGCAATCAGCCCCAGCATTTT. The rearrangement joins TRBV7-9 to TRBJ1-5; TRBD1 matches 9 bases. The CDR3 length is 15 residues. Losses at the gene ends were 4 bases for V and 2 bases for J; bases not matched to a gene: 3. The germline gives CDR1 SEHNR, CDR2 FQNEAQ (reference sequence).